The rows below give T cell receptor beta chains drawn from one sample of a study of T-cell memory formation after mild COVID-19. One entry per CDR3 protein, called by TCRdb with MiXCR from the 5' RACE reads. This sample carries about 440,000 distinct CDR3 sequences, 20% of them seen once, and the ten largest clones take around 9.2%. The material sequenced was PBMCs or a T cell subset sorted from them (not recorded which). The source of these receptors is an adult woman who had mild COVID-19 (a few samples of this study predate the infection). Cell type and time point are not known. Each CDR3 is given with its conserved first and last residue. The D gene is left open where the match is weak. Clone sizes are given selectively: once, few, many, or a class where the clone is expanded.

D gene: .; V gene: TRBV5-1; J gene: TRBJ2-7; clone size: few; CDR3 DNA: TGCGCCAGCAGTCTTCCGACAGATTCCTACGAGCAGTACTTC; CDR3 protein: CASSLPTDSYEQYF
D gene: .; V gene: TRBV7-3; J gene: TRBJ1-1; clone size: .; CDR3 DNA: TGTGCCAGCAGCTTAACGGGGCAGGGGACCACTGAAGCTTTCTTT; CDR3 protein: CASSLTGQGTTEAFF
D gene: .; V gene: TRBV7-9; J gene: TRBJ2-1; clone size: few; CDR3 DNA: TGTGCCAGCAGCCCTAAGGGGGAGGGTATCTACAATGAGCAGTTCTTC; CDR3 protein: CASSPKGEGIYNEQFF
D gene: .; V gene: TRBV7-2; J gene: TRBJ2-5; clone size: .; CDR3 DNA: TGTGCCAGCAGCTTAGTTCCTATGGAGACCCAGTACTTC; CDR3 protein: CASSLVPMETQYF
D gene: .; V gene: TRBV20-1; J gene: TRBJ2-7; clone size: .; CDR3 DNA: TGCAGTGCCCTAACGGCCCTTCCCCTCTCCTACGAGCAGTACTTC; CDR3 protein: CSALTALPLSYEQYF
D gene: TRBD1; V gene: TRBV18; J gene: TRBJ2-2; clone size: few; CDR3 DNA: TGTGCCAGCTCGACCAGCGGGACAGGGGACACCGGGGAGCTGTTTTTT; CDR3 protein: CASSTSGTGDTGELFF
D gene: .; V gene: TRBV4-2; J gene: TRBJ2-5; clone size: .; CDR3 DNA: TGTGCCAGCAGCCAAGCACCTGCCCAAGAGACCCAGTACTTC; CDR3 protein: CASSQAPAQETQYF
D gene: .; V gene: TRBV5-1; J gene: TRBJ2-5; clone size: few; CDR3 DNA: TGCGCCAGCCACGAAGGGTCGCTAATAGAGACCCAGTACTTC; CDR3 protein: CASHEGSLIETQYF
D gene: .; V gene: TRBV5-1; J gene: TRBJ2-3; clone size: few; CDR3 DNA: TGCGCCAGCAGCTTGGACTCTCAAAGCACAGATACGCAGTATTTT; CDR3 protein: CASSLDSQSTDTQYF
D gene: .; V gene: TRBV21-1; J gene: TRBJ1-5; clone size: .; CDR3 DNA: TGTGCCAGGGTGTCGGGGCATAGCAATCAGCCCCAGCATTTT; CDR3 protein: CARVSGHSNQPQHF
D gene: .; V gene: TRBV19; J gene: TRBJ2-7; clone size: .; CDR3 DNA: TGTGCCAGTAGCTGGGGGGAGAGCTACGAGCAGTACTTC; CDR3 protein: CASSWGESYEQYF
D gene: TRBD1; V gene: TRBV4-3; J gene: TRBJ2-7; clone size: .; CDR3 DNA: TGCGCCAGCAGCCAAGATTATACCGGGACAGCCTACGAGCAGTACTTC; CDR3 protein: CASSQDYTGTAYEQYF
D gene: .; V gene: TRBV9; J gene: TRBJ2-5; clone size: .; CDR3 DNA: TGTGCCAGCGGGGTATCACGAGAGACCCAGTACTTC; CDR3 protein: CASGVSRETQYF
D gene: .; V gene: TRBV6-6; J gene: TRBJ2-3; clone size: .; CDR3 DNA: TGTGCCAGCCCACCCCAAGCGGAGAGCCTCGATACGCAGTATTTT; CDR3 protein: CASPPQAESLDTQYF
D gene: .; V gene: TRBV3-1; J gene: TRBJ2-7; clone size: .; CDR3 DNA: TGTGCCAGCAGCCAAGATACGACAGGATCGGGCGAGCAGTACTTC; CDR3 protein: CASSQDTTGSGEQYF
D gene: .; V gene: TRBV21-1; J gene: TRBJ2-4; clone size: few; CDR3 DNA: TGTGCCAGCAGCACTCGCGGGGTCTCCCGCCTGAGCGGCAAAAACATTCAGTACTTC; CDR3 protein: CASSTRGVSRLSGKNIQYF
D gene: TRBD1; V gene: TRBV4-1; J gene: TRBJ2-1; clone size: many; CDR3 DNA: TGCGCCAGCAGCCAAGATTTTCGACAGGGGGTTCCCTACAATGAGCAGTTCTTC; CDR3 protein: CASSQDFRQGVPYNEQFF
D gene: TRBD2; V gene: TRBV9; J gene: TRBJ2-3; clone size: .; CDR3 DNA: TGTGCCAGCAGCGTAGGATTCCTAGCGGGAGTAGATACGCAGTATTTT; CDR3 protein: CASSVGFLAGVDTQYF
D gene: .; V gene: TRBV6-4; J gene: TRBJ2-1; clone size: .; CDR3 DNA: TGTGCCACTGCGATGAGCTCCTACAATGAGCAGTTCTTC; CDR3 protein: CATAMSSYNEQFF
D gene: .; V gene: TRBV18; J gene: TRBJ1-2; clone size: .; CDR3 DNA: TGTGCCAGCTCAAACAACGACTATGGCTACACCTTC; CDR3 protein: CASSNNDYGYTF
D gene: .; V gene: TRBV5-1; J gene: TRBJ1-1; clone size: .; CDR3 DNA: TGCGCCAGCAGCTTGGTTACAAGCATGAACACTGAAGCTTTCTTT; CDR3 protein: CASSLVTSMNTEAFF
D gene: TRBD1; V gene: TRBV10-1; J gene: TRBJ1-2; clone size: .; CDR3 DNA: TGCGCCAGCAGTGACCCCGGGACAGGCCGGGTAGGCTATGGCTACACCTTC; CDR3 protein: CASSDPGTGRVGYGYTF
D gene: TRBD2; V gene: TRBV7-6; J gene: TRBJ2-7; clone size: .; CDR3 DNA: TGTGCCAGCAGCTTAGGATCCCCCCGGACTAGCGGCCACGAGCAGTACTTC; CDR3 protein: CASSLGSPRTSGHEQYF
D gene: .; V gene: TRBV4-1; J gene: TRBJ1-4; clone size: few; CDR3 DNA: TGCGCCAGCAGCATGGGACCGACGAATGAAAAACTGTTTTTT; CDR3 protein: CASSMGPTNEKLFF
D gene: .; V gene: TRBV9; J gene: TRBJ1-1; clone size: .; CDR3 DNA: TGTGCCAGCAGCCAGACAGGCCAAATGGTTTATAGCACTGAAGCTTTCTTT; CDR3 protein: CASSQTGQMVYSTEAFF
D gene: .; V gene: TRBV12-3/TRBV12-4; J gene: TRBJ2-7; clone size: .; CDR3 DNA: TGTGCCAGCAGGTCAGGGGCCGGCTCCTACGAGCAGTACTTC; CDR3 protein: CASRSGAGSYEQYF
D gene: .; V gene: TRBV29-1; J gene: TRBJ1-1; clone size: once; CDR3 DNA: TGCAGCGTTGGAGCAGGGCTGGACACTGAAGCTTTCTTT; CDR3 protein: CSVGAGLDTEAFF
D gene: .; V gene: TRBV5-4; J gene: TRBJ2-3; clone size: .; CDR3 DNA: TGTGCCGGCCAGACCTCCCGGGGATACACAGATACGCAGTATTTT; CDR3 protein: CAGQTSRGYTDTQYF
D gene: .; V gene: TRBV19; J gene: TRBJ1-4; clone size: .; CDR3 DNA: TGTGCCAGTACCCTAGGACACTCCGGGGGTGAAAAACTGTTTTTT; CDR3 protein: CASTLGHSGGEKLFF
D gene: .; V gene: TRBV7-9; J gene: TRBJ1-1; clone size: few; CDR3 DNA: TGTGCCAGCAGCGAAGGGAGGCACGCCATGAACACTGAAGCTTTCTTT; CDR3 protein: CASSEGRHAMNTEAFF
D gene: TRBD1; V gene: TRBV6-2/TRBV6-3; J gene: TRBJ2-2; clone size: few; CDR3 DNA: TGTGCCAGCATGAGGGGGCAGGACACCGGGGAGCTGTTTTTT; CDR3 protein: CASMRGQDTGELFF
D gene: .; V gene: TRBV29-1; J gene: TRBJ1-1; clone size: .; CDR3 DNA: TGCAGCGTTGAAGACCCGAACACTGAAGCTTTCTTT; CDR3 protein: CSVEDPNTEAFF
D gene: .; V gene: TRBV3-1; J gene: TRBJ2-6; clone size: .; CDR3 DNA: TGTGCCAGCAGCCAAGACCTGGGACGTAGGATTCCCTCTGGGGCCAACGTCCTGACTTTC; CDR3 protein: CASSQDLGRRIPSGANVLTF
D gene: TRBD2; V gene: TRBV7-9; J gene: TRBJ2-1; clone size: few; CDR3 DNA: TGTGCCAGCAGCTTTTCTAGCGGGACGGATGAGCAGTTCTTC; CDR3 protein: CASSFSSGTDEQFF
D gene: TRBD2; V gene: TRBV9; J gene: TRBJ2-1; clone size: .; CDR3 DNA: TGTGCCAGCAGCGTAGAGTCTAGCGGCTTCTACAATGAGCAGTTCTTC; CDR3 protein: CASSVESSGFYNEQFF
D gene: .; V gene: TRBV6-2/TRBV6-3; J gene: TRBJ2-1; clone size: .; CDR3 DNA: TGTGCCAGCAGTTACGAGAGGACACGGCAGTTCTTC; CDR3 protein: CASSYERTRQFF
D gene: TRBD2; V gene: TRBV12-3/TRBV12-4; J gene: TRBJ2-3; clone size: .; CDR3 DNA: TGTGCCAGCAGTTGGAGCGGGAGCAAAGCAGATACGCAGTATTTT; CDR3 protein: CASSWSGSKADTQYF
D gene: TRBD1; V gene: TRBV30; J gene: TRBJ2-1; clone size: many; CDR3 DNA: TGTGCCTGGAGCAAAGGGGGCGCATACAATGAGCAGTTCTTC; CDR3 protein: CAWSKGGAYNEQFF
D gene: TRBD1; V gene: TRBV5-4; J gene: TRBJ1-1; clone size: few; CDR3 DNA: TGTGCCAGCAGCGCGGGACAGGGGACAAGACCTGAAGCTTTCTTT; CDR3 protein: CASSAGQGTRPEAFF